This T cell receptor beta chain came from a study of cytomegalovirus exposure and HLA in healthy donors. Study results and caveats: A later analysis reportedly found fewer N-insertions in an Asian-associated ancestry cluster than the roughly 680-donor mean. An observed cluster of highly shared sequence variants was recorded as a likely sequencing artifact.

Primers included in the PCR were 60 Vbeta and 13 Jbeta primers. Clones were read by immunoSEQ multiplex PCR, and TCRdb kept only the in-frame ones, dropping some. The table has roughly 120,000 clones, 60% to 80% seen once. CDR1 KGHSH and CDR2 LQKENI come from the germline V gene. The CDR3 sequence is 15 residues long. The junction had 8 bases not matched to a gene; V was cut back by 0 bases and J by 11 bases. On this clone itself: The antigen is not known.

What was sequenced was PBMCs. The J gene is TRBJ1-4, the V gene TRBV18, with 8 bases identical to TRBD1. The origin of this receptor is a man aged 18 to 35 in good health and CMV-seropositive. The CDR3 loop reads CASSPPSQGAGKLFF. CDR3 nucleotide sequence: TGTGCCAGCTCACCACCGTCGCAGGGGGCCGGGAAACTGTTTTTT.